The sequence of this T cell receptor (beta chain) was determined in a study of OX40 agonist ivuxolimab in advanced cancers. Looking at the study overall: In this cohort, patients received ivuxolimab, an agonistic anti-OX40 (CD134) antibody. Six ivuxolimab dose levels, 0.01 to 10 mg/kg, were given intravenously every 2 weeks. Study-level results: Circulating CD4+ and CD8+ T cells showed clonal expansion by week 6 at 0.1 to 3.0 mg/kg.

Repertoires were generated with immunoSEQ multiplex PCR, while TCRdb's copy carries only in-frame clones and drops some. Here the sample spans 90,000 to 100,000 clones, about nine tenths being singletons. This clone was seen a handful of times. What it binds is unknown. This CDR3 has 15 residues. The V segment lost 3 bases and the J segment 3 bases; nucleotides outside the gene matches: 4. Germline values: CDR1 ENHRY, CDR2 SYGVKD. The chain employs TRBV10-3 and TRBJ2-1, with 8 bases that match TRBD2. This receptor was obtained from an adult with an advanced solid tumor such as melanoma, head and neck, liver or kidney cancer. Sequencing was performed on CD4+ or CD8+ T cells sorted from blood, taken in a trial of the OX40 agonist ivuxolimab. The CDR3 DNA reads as TGTGCCATCAGTGAATTGAGCGGGGGCTACAATGAGCAGTTCTTC. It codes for CAISELSGGYNEQFF.